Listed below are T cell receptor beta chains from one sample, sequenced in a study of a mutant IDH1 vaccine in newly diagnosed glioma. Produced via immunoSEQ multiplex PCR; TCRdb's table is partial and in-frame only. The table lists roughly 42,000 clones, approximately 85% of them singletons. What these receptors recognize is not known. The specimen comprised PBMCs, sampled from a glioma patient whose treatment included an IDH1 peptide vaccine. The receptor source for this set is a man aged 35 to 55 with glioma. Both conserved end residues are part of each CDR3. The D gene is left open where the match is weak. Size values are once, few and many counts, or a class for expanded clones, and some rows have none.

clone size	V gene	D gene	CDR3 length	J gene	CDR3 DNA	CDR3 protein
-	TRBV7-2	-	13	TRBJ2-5	TGTGCCGGCCTGGAGGGTAACCAAGAGACCCAGTACTTC	CAGLEGNQETQYF
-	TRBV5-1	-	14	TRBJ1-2	TGCGCCAGCAGCTTGGAGGGGATTTCTGGGGGCTACACCTTC	CASSLEGISGGYTF
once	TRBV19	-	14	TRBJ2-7	TGTGCCAGTAGCCCCGGGGACCCACCCTACGAGCAGTACTTC	CASSPGDPPYEQYF
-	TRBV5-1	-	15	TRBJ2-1	TGCGCCAGCAGCTTGCCAGAACCGACCTACAATGAGCAGTTCTTC	CASSLPEPTYNEQFF
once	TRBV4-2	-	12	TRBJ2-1	TGTGCCAGCAGCCAAGATCTAGGCGAGCAGTTCTTC	CASSQDLGEQFF
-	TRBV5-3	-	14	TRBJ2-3	TGTGCCAGAATCCCTAGCTCCCCCCCAGATACGCAGTATTTT	CARIPSSPPDTQYF
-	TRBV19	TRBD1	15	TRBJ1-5	TGTGCCAGTAGTGAACGACAGGGTGGGCGGCAGCCCCAGCATTTT	CASSERQGGRQPQHF
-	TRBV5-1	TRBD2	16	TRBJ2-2	TGCGCCAGCAGCTCGGGACTAGCGGGAGACATCGGGGAGCTGTTTTTT	CASSSGLAGDIGELFF
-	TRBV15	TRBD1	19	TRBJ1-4	TGTGCCACCAGCAGAGTAGGGACAGGGACACCTGCAACTAATGAAAAACTGTTTTTT	CATSRVGTGTPATNEKLFF
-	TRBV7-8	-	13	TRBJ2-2	TGTGCCAGCGGCGGGGTTAACACCGGGGAGCTGTTTTTT	CASGGVNTGELFF
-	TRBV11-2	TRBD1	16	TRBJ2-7	TGTGCCAGCAGCTTAGATCAGGGACAGGGGGCGAGGGAGCAGTACTTC	CASSLDQGQGAREQYF
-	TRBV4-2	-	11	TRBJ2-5	TGTGCCAGCAGCCGGGGCGAGACCCAGTACTTC	CASSRGETQYF
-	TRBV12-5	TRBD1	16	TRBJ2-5	TGTGCTAGTGGTTTGGTACCGTCAGGGGGTGCTGAGACCCAGTACTTC	CASGLVPSGGAETQYF
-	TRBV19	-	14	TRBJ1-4	TGTGCCAGTAGTATTGGGGCAACTAATGAAAAACTGTTTTTT	CASSIGATNEKLFF
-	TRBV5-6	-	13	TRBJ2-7	TGTGCCAGCAGCTTAACCAGTGGCGACGAGCAGTACTTC	CASSLTSGDEQYF
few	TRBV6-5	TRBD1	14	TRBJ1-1	TGTGCCAGCAGTTACCCGGACAGGGTCACTGAAGCTTTCTTT	CASSYPDRVTEAFF
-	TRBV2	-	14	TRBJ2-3	TGTGCCAGCAGTGTCACGGGGGGCACAGATACGCAGTATTTT	CASSVTGGTDTQYF
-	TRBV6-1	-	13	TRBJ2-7	TGTGCCAGCAGTGACCAGCTGGGCTACGAGCAGTACTTC	CASSDQLGYEQYF
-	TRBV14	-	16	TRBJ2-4	TGTGCCAGCAGCCAAGAGCCAGGAAGGGCCCTCAACATTCAGTACTTC	CASSQEPGRALNIQYF
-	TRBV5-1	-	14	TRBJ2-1	TGCGCCAGCAGACGGGACTCCTCCTACAATGAGCAGTTCTTC	CASRRDSSYNEQFF